These 9 T cell receptor beta chains were sequenced from one sample in a study of blood T cell repertoires in COVID-19. Clones were sequenced by immunoSEQ multiplex PCR, and TCRdb holds only the in-frame ones, with some missing. Of 150,000 or so clones in the sample, around 83% were seen once. The sample was peripheral blood. Receptor source: a woman in her forties or fifties in a cohort sampled during active or convalescent COVID-19.

The V call is TRBV3-1 (or the pseudogene TRBV3-2), the J call TRBJ1-5; D is ambiguous. Germline CDR1 LGHDT, CDR2 YNNKEL (reference sequence). Trimming took off 0 bases at V and 5 bases at J, with 5 bases between the two ends. This CDR3 is 13 amino acids long. The CDR3: CASSQDLYQPQHF. Here the CDR3 DNA reads TGTGCCAGCAGCCAAGATTTATATCAGCCCCAGCATTTT.

The J gene is TRBJ1-1, the V gene TRBV11-1; 9 bases match TRBD1. Per the germline V gene, CDR1 is SGHAT and CDR2 is FQDESV (reference sequence). Trimming cost V 6 bases and J 4 bases; bases outside gene matches: 6. This CDR3 has 14 residues. CDR3 in amino acids: CASRVTGGTTEAFF. CDR3 DNA sequence: TGTGCCAGCAGGGTTACAGGGGGCACCACTGAAGCTTTCTTT.

The genes are TRBV10-1 and TRBJ2-3, with 10 bases lining up with TRBD2. Germline lookup yields CDR1 WNHNN and CDR2 SYGVQD (reference sequence). CDR3 size: 15 residues. The J segment lost 8 bases and the V segment lost 5 bases, leaving 10 bases of the junction unmatched. The CDR3 sequence is CASSIAGGIDGTQYF. The CDR3 DNA follows: TGCGCCAGCAGTATAGCGGGGGGTATAGATGGTACGCAGTATTTT.

This chain uses TRBV3-1 (or the pseudogene TRBV3-2) with TRBJ1-4; 9 bases fit TRBD1. CDR1 and CDR2 (germline): LGHDT, YNNKEL (reference sequence). V dropped 3 bases and J dropped 0; count of bases not matched to a gene: 20. The CDR3 is 22 amino acids. The CDR3 DNA follows: TGTGCCAGCAGCCAGGGCTCCTCCCGCCCCGGGACAGGGTTATCAACTAATGAAAAACTGTTTTTT. Translation: CASSQGSSRPGTGLSTNEKLFF.

The V call is TRBV5-1, the J call TRBJ1-2; D may be TRBD1 (6 bases). With 2 bases removed from V and 2 bases from J, the gap between germline ends came to 13 bases. Germline lookup yields CDR1 SGHRS and CDR2 YFSETQ. This CDR3 is 15 amino acids long. The DNA for the CDR3 is TGCGCCAGCAGCTTAGGGGGGGTCCCGAACTATGGCTACACCTTC. Amino acid sequence: CASSLGGVPNYGYTF.

The rearrangement links TRBV10-1 to TRBJ2-3, with TRBD1 identical over 7 bases. In germline, CDR1 is WNHNN, CDR2 SYGVQD (reference sequence). The CDR3 covers 15 residues. Unmatched junction bases numbered 4, after V lost 0 bases and J lost 4 bases. DNA for the CDR3: TGCGCCAGCAGTGAGTCTAGACAGGGTGCAGATACGCAGTATTTT. Protein sequence: CASSESRQGADTQYF.

The V call is TRBV11-3, the J call TRBJ1-5; 7 positions agree with TRBD1. This CDR3 is built from 17 residues. Trimming at V came to 3 bases and at J to 0 bases, leaving 8 bases not matched to a gene. Germline lookup yields CDR1 SGHNT and CDR2 YENEEA. CDR3 DNA sequence: TGTGCCAGCAGCTTCCCGGGACAGAAATATAGCAATCAGCCCCAGCATTTT. This translates into CASSFPGQKYSNQPQHF. Full variable domain (rest looked up from reference TRBV11-3 and TRBJ1-5): EAGVVQSPRYKIIEKKQPVAFWCNPISGHNTLYWYLQNLGQGPELLIRYENEEAVDDSQLPKDRFSAERLKGVDSTLKIQPAELGDSAVYLCASSFPGQKYSNQPQHFGDGTRLSIL.

The table lists this clone with a few counts. Different DNA sequences within this sample yield the same CDR3. The chain carries TRBV18 and TRBJ2-5; a weak D match, TRBD1 (5 bases). The CDR3 has 15 amino acids. With 4 bases removed from V and 1 base from J, the gap between germline ends came to 13 bases. Germline assignment: CDR1 KGHSH and CDR2 LQKENI. Written as DNA, the CDR3 is TGTGCCAGCTCACGGGGCAAGGTTTTCCAAGAGACCCAGTACTTC. Residues: CASSRGKVFQETQYF.

V gene TRBV15 combines with J gene TRBJ2-5, with 11 bases identical to TRBD2. The V gene end was trimmed by 0 bases and the J gene end by 7 bases; junction bases not matched to a gene: 10. Germline loops: CDR1 LNHNV, CDR2 YYDKDF (reference sequence). This CDR3 has 17 residues. The CDR3 coding sequence is TGTGCCACCAGCAGAGACCCCATAGCGGGGGGGAAGAGGACCCAGTACTTC. This gives the protein CATSRDPIAGGKRTQYF.